This entry is about one T cell receptor beta chain. A J-beta primer mix and a sample-barcoded 5' primer were used in a second PCR of roughly 6 to 11 cycles. TCRdb processed the 5' RACE reads anew with MiXCR; each CDR3 protein has one entry. The sample holds around 1,800,000 distinct CDR3 sequences, about 39% seen once. These data originate in a study of blood T cells in healthy people across ages. The CDR3 has 12 residues. In germline, CDR1 is SEHNR, CDR2 FQNEAQ (reference sequence). V lost 4 bases and J lost 8, with 11 bases in between. The total RNA that was extracted per sample amounted to at least 6 micrograms.

V usage is TRBV7-9 and J usage is TRBJ2-5, with no clear D. The receptor's source is a human donor in good health. The sample comprised blood. The CDR3 DNA reads as TGTGCCAGCAGCTCGACCCAGCTAACCCAGTACTTC. Its translation is CASSSTQLTQYF.